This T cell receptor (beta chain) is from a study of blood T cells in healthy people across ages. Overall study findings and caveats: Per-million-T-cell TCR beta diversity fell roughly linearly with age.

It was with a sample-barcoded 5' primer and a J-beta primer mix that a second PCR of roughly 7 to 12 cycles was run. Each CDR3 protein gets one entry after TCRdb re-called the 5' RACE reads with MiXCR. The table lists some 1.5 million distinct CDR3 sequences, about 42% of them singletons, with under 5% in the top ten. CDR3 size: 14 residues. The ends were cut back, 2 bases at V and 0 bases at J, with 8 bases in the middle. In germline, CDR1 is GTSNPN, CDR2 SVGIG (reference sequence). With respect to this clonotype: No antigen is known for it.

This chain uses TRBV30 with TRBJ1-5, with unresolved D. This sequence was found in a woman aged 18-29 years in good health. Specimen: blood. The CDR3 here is CAWSSGYSNQPQHF. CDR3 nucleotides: TGTGCCTGGAGTTCTGGCTATAGCAATCAGCCCCAGCATTTT. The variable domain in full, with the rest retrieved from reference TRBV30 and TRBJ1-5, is SQTIHQWPATLVQPVGSPLSLECTVEGTSNPNLYWYRQAAGRGLQLLFYSVGIGQISSEVPQNLSASRPQDRQFILSSKKLLLSDSGFYLCAWSSGYSNQPQHFGDGTRLSIL.